These 29 T cell receptor beta chains came from one sample sequenced in a study of blood T cell repertoires in COVID-19. Clones were sequenced by immunoSEQ multiplex PCR, and TCRdb holds only the in-frame ones, with some missing. In the table there are roughly 230,000 clones, around four fifths of which are singletons. The sequencing sample was made of peripheral blood. The receptors shown here come from a man in his forties or fifties with acute or convalescent COVID-19.

The rearrangement joins TRBV10-3 to TRBJ2-7, with 8 bases that match TRBD1. V gave up 9 bases and J gave up 3 bases; unmatched junction bases: 4. The CDR3 runs 12 residues. Germline V gives CDR1 ENHRY, CDR2 SYGVKD. The DNA for the CDR3 is TGTGCCATGGGGACAGGCATCTACGAGCAGTACTTC. It yields the protein CAMGTGIYEQYF.

This chain joins TRBV6-2 or TRBV6-3 and TRBJ1-1, with D unresolved. The germline V and J ends were trimmed by 2 bases and 1 base, with 8 bases remaining between them. Per the germline V gene, CDR1 is MNHEY and CDR2 is SVGEGT. This CDR3 is 14 amino acids long. CDR3 coding DNA: TGTGCCAGCAGTTACGTAGCCAGGAACACTGAAGCTTTCTTT. Encoded protein: CASSYVARNTEAFF.

The chain is built from TRBV7-9 and TRBJ1-2, with no clear D. V was trimmed by 8 bases and J by 0 bases, leaving 16 bases between them. Germline CDR1 is SEHNR and CDR2 is FQNEAQ (reference sequence). This CDR3 is built from 15 residues. Here the CDR3 DNA reads TGTGCCAGCCGCGACGGGAGGGCCTCTAACTATGGCTACACCTTC. As protein: CASRDGRASNYGYTF.

The V call is TRBV5-1, the J call TRBJ2-7; a weak D match, TRBD2 (5 bases). Germline V gene sequence: CDR1 SGHRS, CDR2 YFSETQ. The V end was cut by 4 bases, the J end by 2 bases, with 10 bases between. The CDR3 is made up of 13 amino acids. CDR3 sequence: CASSVGVAYEQYF. The CDR3 nucleotides read TGCGCCAGCAGCGTCGGGGTTGCCTACGAGCAGTACTTC.

The V gene is TRBV5-5, the J gene TRBJ1-1, with D unresolved. The germline V gene has CDR1 SGHKS and CDR2 YYEKEE (reference sequence). The CDR3 runs to 15 residues. Trimming stripped 0 bases from V and 0 bases from J, with 9 bases between. The CDR3 spells CASSLGSSLNTEAFF. DNA for the CDR3: TGTGCCAGCAGCTTGGGGTCTAGTTTGAACACTGAAGCTTTCTTT.

The chain employs TRBV6-5 and TRBJ2-1; D possibly corresponds to TRBD1 (6 bases). V was cut by 7 bases and J by 6 bases, with 10 bases left in between. CDR1 is MNHEY and CDR2 is SVGAGI in the germline V gene. The CDR3 sequence is 12 residues long. Written as DNA, the CDR3 is TGTGCCAGCACCTCGACAGGCAATGAGCAGTTCTTC. Translated: CASTSTGNEQFF.

The chain joins TRBV6-6 to TRBJ1-5, with 7 bases identical to TRBD1. V dropped 7 bases and J dropped 3; count of bases not matched to a gene: 9. The CDR3 has 15 residues. Germline V lookup: CDR1 MNHNY, CDR2 SVGAGI (reference sequence). CDR3 nucleotides: TGTGCCAGCAAAGAAGGACAGGTGACCAATCAGCCCCAGCATTTT. As protein: CASKEGQVTNQPQHF.

Only one count was recorded for this clone. The chain employs TRBV6-5 and TRBJ1-1, with a possible D match to TRBD1 (5 bases). CDR1 is MNHEY, CDR2 SVGAGI, per germline. The CDR3 consists of 14 residues. Between the trimmed V and J ends, which lost 6 bases and 0 bases, there was a span of 11 bases. The CDR3 reads CASRMTAMNTEAFF. The CDR3 nucleotides are TGTGCCAGCAGAATGACAGCGATGAACACTGAAGCTTTCTTT.

The V call is TRBV5-8, the J call TRBJ1-1; TRBD1 might be the D (5 bases). Germline V gene sequence: CDR1 SGHTS, CDR2 YDEGEE. The CDR3 runs to 13 residues. V shed 2 bases and J shed 5 bases, with 10 bases lying between them. The CDR3, as DNA: TGTGCCAGCAGCTTCGGGGGGAGGACTGAAGCTTTCTTT. Its protein product is CASSFGGRTEAFF.

The CDR3 spells CASSSYGTGGDGYTF. The DNA of the CDR3 is TGCGCCAGCAGCAGTTACGGGACAGGGGGTGATGGCTACACCTTC. This chain uses TRBV5-1 with TRBJ1-2; 11 bases agree with TRBD1. The CDR3 sequence is 15 residues long. With V trimmed by 4 bases and J by 6 bases, 8 bases remained unmatched. Looked up from germline, CDR1 is SGHRS and CDR2 is YFSETQ.

The rearrangement uses TRBV5-5 and TRBJ2-3, with D perhaps TRBD1 (6 bases). V lost 4 bases and J lost 3, with 12 bases in between. The germline CDR1 and CDR2 sequences are SGHKS and YYEKEE (reference sequence). This CDR3 has 14 amino acids. DNA for the CDR3: TGTGCCAGCAGCCGGAGACAGGCAACAGATACGCAGTATTTT. It yields the protein CASSRRQATDTQYF.

The rearrangement links TRBV29-1 to TRBJ1-3, with no clear D. CDR1 and CDR2 (germline): SQVTM, ANQGSEA. Between the trimmed V and J ends, which lost 2 bases and 0 bases, there was a span of 14 bases. The CDR3 spans 16 residues. As DNA, the CDR3 is TGCAGCGTTGAACTTATTGGCATCCACTCTGGAAACACCATATATTTT. Protein product: CSVELIGIHSGNTIYF.

This clone was picked up one time. The genes are TRBV12-3 or TRBV12-4 and TRBJ2-7, with a tentative D call TRBD2 (5 bases). CDR3 length: 13 amino acids. The V end was cut by 3 bases, the J end by 2 bases, with 8 bases between. The CDR3: CASSLDGAYEQYF. DNA of the CDR3: TGTGCCAGCAGTTTGGACGGGGCCTACGAGCAGTACTTC.

The V and J genes are TRBV5-1 and TRBJ2-2; no reliable D call. Germline lookup yields CDR1 SGHRS and CDR2 YFSETQ. V lost 0 bases, J lost 6 bases, and 6 bases lay in between. The CDR3 totals 13 residues. The CDR3 sequence: CASSLALAGELFF. In DNA form, the CDR3 reads TGCGCCAGCAGCTTGGCTCTTGCCGGGGAGCTGTTTTTT. Based on the CDR3 plus reference TRBV5-1 and TRBJ2-2, the full variable domain is KAGVTQTPRYLIKTRGQQVTLSCSPISGHRSVSWYQQTPGQGLQFLFEYFSETQRNKGNFPGRFSGRQFSNSRSEMNVSTLELGDSALYLCASSLALAGELFFGEGSRLTVL.

The J gene is TRBJ1-3, the V gene TRBV7-2; a weak D match, TRBD1 (5 bases). Trimming pared 1 base from V and 1 base from J, leaving 11 bases between. CDR3 length: 16 residues. CDR1 and CDR2 from the germline V gene are SGHTA and FQGNSA. The CDR3 is CASSLVGGLSGNTIYF. The CDR3 nucleotides read TGTGCCAGCAGCTTAGTGGGGGGACTATCTGGAAACACCATATATTTT.

The chain couples TRBV3-1 (or the pseudogene TRBV3-2) to TRBJ1-5, with 9 nucleotides matching TRBD1. The V segment lost 4 bases and the J segment 7 bases; nucleotides outside the gene matches: 5. Germline CDR1 and CDR2: LGHDT and YNNKEL (reference sequence). This CDR3 is 14 amino acids long. The CDR3 coding sequence is TGTGCCAGCAGCCTAACAGGGGGCAGACAGCCCCAGCATTTT. Amino acid sequence: CASSLTGGRQPQHF.

The rearrangement links TRBV18 to TRBJ2-3; D ambiguous. The CDR3 extends over 16 amino acids. V was cut by 3 bases and J by 0 bases, with 13 bases left in between. Germline V gene lookup returns CDR1 KGHSH and CDR2 LQKENI. CDR3 DNA: TGTGCCAGCTCACCGCTTGGGCCCGCTAGCACAGATACGCAGTATTTT. Amino acid sequence: CASSPLGPASTDTQYF. The full variable domain, in which reference TRBV18 and TRBJ2-3 provide the parts outside the CDR3, is NAGVMQNPRHLVRRRGQEARLRCSPMKGHSHVYWYRQLPEEGLKFMVYLQKENIIDESGMPKERFSAEFPKEGPSILRIQQVVRGDSAAYFCASSPLGPASTDTQYFGPGTRLTVL.

The chain employs TRBV7-9 and TRBJ1-1; 9 bases fit TRBD1. CDR3 length: 15 residues. J gave up 9 bases and V 6 bases, and 14 bases lay outside the gene matches. Germline CDR1 reads SEHNR; CDR2 reads FQNEAQ (reference sequence). As DNA, the CDR3 is TGTGCCAGCAGACTTAACCGGGACAGGGATCGCAAAGCTTTCTTT. Translation gives CASRLNRDRDRKAFF.

In its sample, this clone was seen many times. V usage is TRBV5-5 and J usage is TRBJ1-5, with D perhaps TRBD1 (6 bases). V lost 1 base, J lost 3 bases, and 11 bases lay in between. This CDR3 region has 15 residues. CDR1 and CDR2 from the germline V gene are SGHKS and YYEKEE (reference sequence). CDR3 nucleotide sequence: TGTGCCAGCAGCTTGCTCGGACAGCTCAATCAGCCCCAGCATTTT. Translation: CASSLLGQLNQPQHF. The entire variable domain, with the rest obtained from reference TRBV5-5 and TRBJ1-5, is as follows: DAGVTQSPTHLIKTRGQQVTLRCSPISGHKSVSWYQQVLGQGPQFIFQYYEKEERGRGNFPDRFSARQFPNYSSELNVNALLLGDSALYLCASSLLGQLNQPQHFGDGTRLSIL.

The chain has TRBV30 and TRBJ1-5; D is ambiguous. Germline CDR1 is GTSNPN and CDR2 is SVGIG (reference sequence). The V gene lost 4 bases and the J gene lost 0 bases, with 7 bases spanning the gap. CDR3 size: 13 residues. The CDR3 nucleotides read TGTGCCTGGACCGGGGATAGCAATCAGCCCCAGCATTTT. As protein: CAWTGDSNQPQHF. Filled out from reference TRBV30 and TRBJ1-5, the complete variable domain reads SQTIHQWPATLVQPVGSPLSLECTVEGTSNPNLYWYRQAAGRGLQLLFYSVGIGQISSEVPQNLSASRPQDRQFILSSKKLLLSDSGFYLCAWTGDSNQPQHFGDGTRLSIL.

CDR3 region: CASSITGQGSYTF. CDR3 bases: TGTGCCAGTAGTATAACCGGACAGGGGAGCTACACCTTC. The chain recombines TRBV19 with TRBJ1-2, with 9 bases identical to TRBD1. The CDR3 contains 13 residues. Germline trimming cut 2 bases from V and 9 bases from J; bases unmatched to any gene: 4. CDR1 is LNHDA and CDR2 is SQIVND in the germline V gene (reference sequence).

This chain links TRBV5-1 with TRBJ2-1, with TRBD2 matching over 11 bases. The CDR3 consists of 15 residues. Germline V gene lookup returns CDR1 SGHRS and CDR2 YFSETQ. After removal of 0 bases from V and 10 bases from J, the junction contained 6 bases not matched to a gene. Here the CDR3 DNA reads TGCGCCAGCAGCTTGGGAACTAGCGGGAGAGAAGAGCAGTTCTTC. This gives the protein CASSLGTSGREEQFF.

The J gene is TRBJ2-1, the V gene TRBV6-5; 9 bases line up with TRBD2. Germline V lookup: CDR1 MNHEY, CDR2 SVGAGI. V was clipped by 6 bases and J by 6 bases; unmatched bases: 9. This CDR3 spans 15 amino acids. The CDR3 DNA is TGTGCCAGCAGATTAGCGGGAGATCGGATCAATGAGCAGTTCTTC. It encodes CASRLAGDRINEQFF.

The chain carries TRBV5-6 and TRBJ2-1; possible D gene TRBD2, 6 bases. Germline CDR1 and CDR2: SGHDT and YYEEEE. The CDR3 consists of 16 residues. V was trimmed by 5 bases and J by 0 bases, leaving 15 bases between them. CDR3 loop: CASRKSGRFSYNEQFF. CDR3 DNA sequence: TGTGCCAGCAGGAAGAGCGGGCGCTTCTCCTACAATGAGCAGTTCTTC.

The V call is TRBV4-3, the J call TRBJ1-4; 7 nucleotides line up with TRBD1. There are 19 residues in the CDR3. The ends lost 1 base at V and 3 bases at J; junction bases unmatched: 14. Per the germline V gene, CDR1 is LGHNA and CDR2 is YSLEER. CDR3 nucleotide sequence: TGCGCCAGCAGCCAAGGGTTTGAGGACAGGAAGATGGCTAATGAAAAACTGTTTTTT. Translated: CASSQGFEDRKMANEKLFF.

This chain uses TRBV7-9 with TRBJ1-2, with TRBD1 identical over 8 bases. The CDR3 is made up of 15 amino acids. The J segment lost 0 bases and the V segment lost 5 bases, leaving 5 bases of the junction unmatched. Germline loops: CDR1 SEHNR, CDR2 FQNEAQ (reference sequence). In DNA, the CDR3 is TGTGCCAGCAGCGACTGGGACAGGTCTAACTATGGCTACACCTTC. It yields the protein CASSDWDRSNYGYTF. The whole variable domain, remainder taken from reference TRBV7-9 and TRBJ1-2, is DTGVSQNPRHKITKRGQNVTFRCDPISEHNRLYWYRQTLGQGPEFLTYFQNEAQLEKSRLLSDRFSAERPKGSFSTLEIQRTEQGDSAMYLCASSDWDRSNYGYTFGSGTRLTVV.

The J gene is TRBJ2-3, the V gene TRBV5-1; D is undetermined. V dropped 3 bases and J dropped 4 bases, with 9 bases sitting between them. The germline CDR1 and CDR2 sequences are SGHRS and YFSETQ. The CDR3 is 13 amino acids. The CDR3 loop is CASSYARADTQYF. The CDR3 DNA follows: TGCGCCAGCAGCTATGCTCGGGCAGATACGCAGTATTTT. Looking up the rest from reference TRBV5-1 and TRBJ2-3 gives the full variable domain: KAGVTQTPRYLIKTRGQQVTLSCSPISGHRSVSWYQQTPGQGLQFLFEYFSETQRNKGNFPGRFSGRQFSNSRSEMNVSTLELGDSALYLCASSYARADTQYFGPGTRLTVL.

This chain uses TRBV4-2 with TRBJ2-7; no reliable D call. CDR1 and CDR2 from the germline V gene are LGHNA and YNFKEQ. V was trimmed by 3 bases and J by 2 bases, leaving 8 bases between them. CDR3 length: 13 amino acids. CDR3 sequence (DNA): TGTGCCAGCAGCCAGACTCCGACCTACGAGCAGTACTTC. This translates into CASSQTPTYEQYF.

The chain recombines TRBV10-3 with TRBJ1-2, with D unclear. V was pared by 0 bases and J by 4 bases, with 15 bases between. Looked up from germline, CDR1 is ENHRY and CDR2 is SYGVKD. This CDR3 has 16 amino acids. CDR3 sequence (DNA): TGTGCCATCAGTGAGTCGGCGGATCTGGGTTCCTATGGCTACACCTTC. Protein product: CAISESADLGSYGYTF.